The clone carrying this T cell receptor (beta chain) was detected only once. The data derive from a study of cytomegalovirus exposure and HLA in healthy donors. Primers included in the PCR were 60 Vbeta and 13 Jbeta primers. Measured with immunoSEQ multiplex PCR; TCRdb has only the in-frame clones, and not every one. Of 120,000 or so clones in the sample, 75% were seen once. Germline values: CDR1 GTSNPN, CDR2 SVGIG (reference sequence). This CDR3 has 12 residues. Deletions cut 3 bases from V and 7 bases from J, with 9 bases between. The chain couples TRBV30 to TRBJ2-2; D unclear. The source material was PBMCs. This receptor was identified in a woman aged 40 to 49 in good health and CMV-seropositive. The chain's CDR3 is CAWSRGSGELFF. Here the CDR3 DNA reads TGTGCCTGGAGCAGAGGAAGCGGGGAGCTGTTTTTT.